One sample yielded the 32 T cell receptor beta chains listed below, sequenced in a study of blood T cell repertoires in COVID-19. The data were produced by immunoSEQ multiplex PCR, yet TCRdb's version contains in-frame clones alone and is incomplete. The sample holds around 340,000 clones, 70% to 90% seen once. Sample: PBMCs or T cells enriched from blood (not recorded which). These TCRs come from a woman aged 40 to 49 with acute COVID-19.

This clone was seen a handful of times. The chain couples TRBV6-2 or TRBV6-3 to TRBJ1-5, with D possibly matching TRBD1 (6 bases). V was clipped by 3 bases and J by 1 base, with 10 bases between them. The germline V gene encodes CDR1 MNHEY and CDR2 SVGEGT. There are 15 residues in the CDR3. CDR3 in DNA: TGTGCCAGCAGTTATGCGCAGGGGAGCAATCAGCCCCAGCATTTT. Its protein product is CASSYAQGSNQPQHF.

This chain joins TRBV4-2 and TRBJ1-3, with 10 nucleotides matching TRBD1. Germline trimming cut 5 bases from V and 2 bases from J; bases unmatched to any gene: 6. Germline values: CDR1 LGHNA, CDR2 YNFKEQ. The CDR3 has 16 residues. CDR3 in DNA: TGTGCCAGCAGCGGCCGACAGGGGGCGGCTGGAAACACCATATATTTT. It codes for CASSGRQGAAGNTIYF.

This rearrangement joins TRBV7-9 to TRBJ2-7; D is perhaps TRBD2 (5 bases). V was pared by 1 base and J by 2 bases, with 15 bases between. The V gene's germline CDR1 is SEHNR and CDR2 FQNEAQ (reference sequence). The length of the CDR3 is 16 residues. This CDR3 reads CASSLELLGSPYEQYF. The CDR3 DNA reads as TGTGCCAGCAGCTTAGAGCTACTTGGGAGCCCCTACGAGCAGTACTTC.

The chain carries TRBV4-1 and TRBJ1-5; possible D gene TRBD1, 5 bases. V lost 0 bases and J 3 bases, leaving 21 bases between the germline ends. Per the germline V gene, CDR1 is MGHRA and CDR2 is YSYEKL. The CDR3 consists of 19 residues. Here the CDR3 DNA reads TGCGCCAGCAGCCAAGATTTCGGGAGACAGTCGATTATCAATCAGCCCCAGCATTTT. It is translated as CASSQDFGRQSIINQPQHF.

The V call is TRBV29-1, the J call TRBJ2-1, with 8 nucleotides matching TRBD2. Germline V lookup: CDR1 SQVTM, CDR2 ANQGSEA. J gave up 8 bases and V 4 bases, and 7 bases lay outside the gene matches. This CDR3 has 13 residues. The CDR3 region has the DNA TGCAGCGTTGCCGGACTAGCAATGGATGAGCAGTTCTTC. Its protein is CSVAGLAMDEQFF.

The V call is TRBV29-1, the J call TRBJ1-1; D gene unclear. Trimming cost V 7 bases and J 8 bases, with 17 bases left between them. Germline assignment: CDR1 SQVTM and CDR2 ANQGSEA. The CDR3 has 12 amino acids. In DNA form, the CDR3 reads TGCAGCGGTAAGAACCCGAGGGAAGAAGCTTTCTTT. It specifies CSGKNPREEAFF.

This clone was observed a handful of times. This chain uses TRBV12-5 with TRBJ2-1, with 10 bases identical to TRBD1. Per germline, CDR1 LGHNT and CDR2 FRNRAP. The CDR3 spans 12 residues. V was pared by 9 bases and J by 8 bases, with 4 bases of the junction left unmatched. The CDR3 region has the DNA TGTGCTAGCCGGGACAGGGGATATGAGCAGTTCTTC. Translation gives CASRDRGYEQFF.

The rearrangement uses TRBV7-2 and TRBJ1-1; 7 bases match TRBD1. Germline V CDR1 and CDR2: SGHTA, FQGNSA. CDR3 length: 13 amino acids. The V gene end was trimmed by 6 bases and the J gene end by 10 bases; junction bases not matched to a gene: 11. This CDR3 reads CASSYRDSRPAFF. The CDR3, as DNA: TGTGCCAGCAGTTACCGGGACAGCAGGCCAGCTTTCTTT.

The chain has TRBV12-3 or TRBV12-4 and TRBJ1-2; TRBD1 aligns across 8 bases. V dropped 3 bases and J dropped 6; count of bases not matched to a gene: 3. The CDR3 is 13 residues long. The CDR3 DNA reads TGTGCCAGCAGTTTTGGACAGGGTCATGGCTACACCTTC. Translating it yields CASSFGQGHGYTF.

CDR3 region: CAINPGQTISGANVLTF. The CDR3 DNA reads TGTGCCATCAACCCGGGACAGACTATCTCTGGGGCCAACGTCCTGACTTTC. The chain uses TRBV10-3 and TRBJ2-6, with 7 positions matching TRBD1. Germline V lookup: CDR1 ENHRY, CDR2 SYGVKD. This CDR3 is 17 amino acids long. V lost 7 bases to trimming and J lost 0 bases; unmatched junction nucleotides: 9.

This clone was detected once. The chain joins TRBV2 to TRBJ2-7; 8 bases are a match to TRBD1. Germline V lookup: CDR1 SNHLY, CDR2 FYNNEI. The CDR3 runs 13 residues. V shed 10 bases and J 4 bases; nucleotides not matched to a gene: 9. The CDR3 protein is CATGYNRGYEQYF. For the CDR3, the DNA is TGTGCCACAGGCTACAACAGGGGGTACGAGCAGTACTTC.

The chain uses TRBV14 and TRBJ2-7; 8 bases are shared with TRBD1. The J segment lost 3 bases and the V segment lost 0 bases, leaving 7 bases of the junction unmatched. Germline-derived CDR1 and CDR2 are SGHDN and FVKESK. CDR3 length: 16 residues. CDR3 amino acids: CASSQDRYRGIYEQYF. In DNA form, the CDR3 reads TGTGCCAGCAGCCAAGATCGGTACAGGGGGATCTACGAGCAGTACTTC.

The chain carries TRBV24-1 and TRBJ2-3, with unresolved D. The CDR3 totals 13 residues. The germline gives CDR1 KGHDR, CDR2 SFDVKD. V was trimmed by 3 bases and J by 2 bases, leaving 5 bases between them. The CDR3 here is CATSDRYTDTQYF. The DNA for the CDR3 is TGTGCCACCAGTGATCGCTACACAGATACGCAGTATTTT.

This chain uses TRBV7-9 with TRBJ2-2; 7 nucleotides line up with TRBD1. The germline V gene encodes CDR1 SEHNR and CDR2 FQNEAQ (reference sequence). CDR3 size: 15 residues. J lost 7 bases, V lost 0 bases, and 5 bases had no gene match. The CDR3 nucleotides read TGTGCCAGCAGCTTAGCAGGGGGCGCGGACGGGGAGCTGTTTTTT. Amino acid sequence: CASSLAGGADGELFF.

CDR3 residues: CASSWGQLTNTGELFF. The DNA of the CDR3 is TGTGCCAGCAGCTGGGGACAGTTAACGAACACCGGGGAGCTGTTTTTT. V and J are TRBV5-4 and TRBJ2-2, with 7 bases aligning to TRBD1. Germline V CDR1 and CDR2: SGHNT, YYREEE (reference sequence). Trimming at V came to 3 bases and at J to 0 bases, leaving 5 bases not matched to a gene. CDR3 length equals 16 residues.

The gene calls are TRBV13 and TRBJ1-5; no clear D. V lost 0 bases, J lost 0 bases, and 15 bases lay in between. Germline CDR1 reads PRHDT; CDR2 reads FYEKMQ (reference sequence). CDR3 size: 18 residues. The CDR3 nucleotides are TGTGCCAGCAGCTTAGGCCGGAGGGTGGCGGGTAGCAATCAGCCCCAGCATTTT. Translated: CASSLGRRVAGSNQPQHF.

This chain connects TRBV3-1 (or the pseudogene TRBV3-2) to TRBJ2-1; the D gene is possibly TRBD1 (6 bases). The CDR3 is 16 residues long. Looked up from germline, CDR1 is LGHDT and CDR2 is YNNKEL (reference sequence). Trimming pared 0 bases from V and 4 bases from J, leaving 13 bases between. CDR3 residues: CASSQERQGRYNEQFF. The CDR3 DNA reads TGTGCCAGCAGCCAAGAAAGGCAGGGGCGGTACAATGAGCAGTTCTTC.

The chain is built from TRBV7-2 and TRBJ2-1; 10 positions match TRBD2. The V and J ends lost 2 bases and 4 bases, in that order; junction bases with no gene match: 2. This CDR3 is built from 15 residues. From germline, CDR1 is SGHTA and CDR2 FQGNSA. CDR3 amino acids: CASSLRTSGYNEQFF. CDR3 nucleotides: TGTGCCAGCAGCTTAAGGACTAGCGGTTACAATGAGCAGTTCTTC.

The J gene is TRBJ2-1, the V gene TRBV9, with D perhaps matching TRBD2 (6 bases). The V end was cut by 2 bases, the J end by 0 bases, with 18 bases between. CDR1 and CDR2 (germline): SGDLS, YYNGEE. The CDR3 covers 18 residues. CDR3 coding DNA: TGTGCCAGCAGCGTCGGGGGAACAGCACTAAGCTCCTACAATGAGCAGTTCTTC. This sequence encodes CASSVGGTALSSYNEQFF.

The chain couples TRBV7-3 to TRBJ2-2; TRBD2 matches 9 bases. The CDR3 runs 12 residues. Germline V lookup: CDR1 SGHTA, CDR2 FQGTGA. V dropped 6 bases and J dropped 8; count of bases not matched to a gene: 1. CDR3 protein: CASRSGRGELFF. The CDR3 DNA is TGTGCCAGCAGGAGCGGGAGGGGGGAGCTGTTTTTT.

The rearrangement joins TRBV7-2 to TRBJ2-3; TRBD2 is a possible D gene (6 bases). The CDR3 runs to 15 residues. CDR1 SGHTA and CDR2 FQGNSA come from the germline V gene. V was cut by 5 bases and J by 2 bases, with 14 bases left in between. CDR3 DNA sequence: TGTGCCAGCAGCACGTCGGGACTCCACACAGATACGCAGTATTTT. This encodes CASSTSGLHTDTQYF.

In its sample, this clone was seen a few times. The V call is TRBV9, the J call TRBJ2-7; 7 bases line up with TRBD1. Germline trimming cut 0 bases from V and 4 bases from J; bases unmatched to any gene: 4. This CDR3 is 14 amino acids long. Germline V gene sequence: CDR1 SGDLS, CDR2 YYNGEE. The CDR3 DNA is TGTGCCAGCAGCGTAGAAGTCAGGGGGTACGAGCAGTACTTC. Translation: CASSVEVRGYEQYF.

Written as DNA, the CDR3 is TGTGCCAGCAGCTTAGGTCCCGACAGGTTACTGTTTTTT. Amino acid sequence: CASSLGPDRLLFF. The rearrangement uses TRBV11-3 and TRBJ2-2; D perhaps matches TRBD1 (6 bases). This CDR3 is built from 13 residues. V lost 1 base to trimming and J lost 14 bases, with 14 bases between them. Germline CDR1 and CDR2: SGHNT and YENEEA.

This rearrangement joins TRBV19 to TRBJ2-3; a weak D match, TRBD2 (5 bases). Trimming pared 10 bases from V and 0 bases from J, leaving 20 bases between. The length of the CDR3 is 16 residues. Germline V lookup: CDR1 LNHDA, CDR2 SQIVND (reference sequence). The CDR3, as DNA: TGTGCCACCCGGGATGCTTGGCGGAAAAGCACAGATACGCAGTATTTT. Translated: CATRDAWRKSTDTQYF.

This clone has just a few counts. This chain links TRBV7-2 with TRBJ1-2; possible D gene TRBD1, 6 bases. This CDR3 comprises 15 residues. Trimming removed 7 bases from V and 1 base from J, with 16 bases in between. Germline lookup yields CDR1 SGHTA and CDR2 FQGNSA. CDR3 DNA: TGTGCCAGCAACTCTGGGAGGGGGGTTAACTATGGCTACACCTTC. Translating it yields CASNSGRGVNYGYTF.

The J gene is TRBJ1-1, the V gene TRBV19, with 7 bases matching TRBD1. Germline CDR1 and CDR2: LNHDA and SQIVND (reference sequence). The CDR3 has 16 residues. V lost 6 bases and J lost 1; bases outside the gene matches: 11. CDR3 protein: CASSGRTGGRNTEAFF. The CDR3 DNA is TGTGCCAGTAGCGGAAGGACAGGCGGAAGGAACACTGAAGCTTTCTTT.

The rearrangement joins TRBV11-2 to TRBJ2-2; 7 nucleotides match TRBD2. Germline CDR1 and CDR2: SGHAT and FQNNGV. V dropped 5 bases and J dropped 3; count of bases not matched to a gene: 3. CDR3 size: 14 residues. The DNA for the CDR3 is TGTGCCAGCAGCCCTCGGGGGGACACCGGGGAGCTGTTTTTT. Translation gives CASSPRGDTGELFF.

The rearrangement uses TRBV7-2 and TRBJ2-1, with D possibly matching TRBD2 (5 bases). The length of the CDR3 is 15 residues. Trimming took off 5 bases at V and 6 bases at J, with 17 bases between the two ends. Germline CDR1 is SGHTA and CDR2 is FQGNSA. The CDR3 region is CASSPSGIIGNEQFF. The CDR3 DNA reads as TGTGCCAGCAGCCCGTCGGGAATTATTGGCAATGAGCAGTTCTTC.

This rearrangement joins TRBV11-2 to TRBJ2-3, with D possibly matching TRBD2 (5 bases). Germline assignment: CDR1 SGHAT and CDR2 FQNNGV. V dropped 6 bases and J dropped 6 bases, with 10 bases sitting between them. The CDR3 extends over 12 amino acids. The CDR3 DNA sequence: TGTGCCAGCAGTGACGAGCGGGATACGCAGTATTTT. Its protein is CASSDERDTQYF.

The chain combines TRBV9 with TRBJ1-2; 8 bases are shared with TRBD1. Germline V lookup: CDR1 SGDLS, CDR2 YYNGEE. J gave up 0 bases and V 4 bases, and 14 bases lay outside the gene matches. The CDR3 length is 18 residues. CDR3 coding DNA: TGTGCCAGCAGCCCCAATCCCGGGACAGGATACACTAACTATGGCTACACCTTC. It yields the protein CASSPNPGTGYTNYGYTF.

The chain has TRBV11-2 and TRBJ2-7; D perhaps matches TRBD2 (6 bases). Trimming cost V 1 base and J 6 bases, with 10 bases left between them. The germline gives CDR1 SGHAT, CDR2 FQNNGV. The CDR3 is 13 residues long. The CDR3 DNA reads TGTGCCAGCAGCTTAGCTGGAGGGCTCGAGCAGTACTTC. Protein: CASSLAGGLEQYF.

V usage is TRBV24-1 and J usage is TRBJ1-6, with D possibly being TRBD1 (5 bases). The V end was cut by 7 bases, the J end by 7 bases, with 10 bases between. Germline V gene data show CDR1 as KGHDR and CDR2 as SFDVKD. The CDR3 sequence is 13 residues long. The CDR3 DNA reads TGTGCCACCAGCCAGGGTGGCAATTCACCCCTCCACTTT. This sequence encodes CATSQGGNSPLHF.